Listed here is a single T cell receptor beta chain. The data originate from a study of blood T cell repertoires in COVID-19. At the level of the study: In each case, the material was cDNA or gDNA derived from T cells, B-cell-depleted T cells, or PBMCs.

Participants' reported clinical history set cohort assignment. This CDR3 spans 14 amino acids. Germline CDR1 reads SGHDT; CDR2 reads YYEEEE. Trimming cost V 4 bases and J 6 bases, with 17 bases left between them. In the authors' methods: Amplifying reference gene primers gave estimates of nucleated cell counts. Assay: immunoSEQ multiplex PCR; the TCRdb copy retains only in-frame clones and omits some. D and trimming come from the DNA, and the V and J calls and clone size come from that table. This table has a few hundred thousand clones, around 91% appearing once. Sequenced material: PBMCs or T cells enriched from blood (not recorded which). The chain is built from TRBV5-6 and TRBJ2-7; maybe TRBD2 (7 bases). This receptor was obtained from a man aged 25-40 years who had been exposed to COVID-19. CDR3 region: CASSLGGPGAEQYF. In DNA, the CDR3 is TGTGCCAGCAGCCTGGGGGGGCCAGGGGCCGAGCAGTACTTC.